The present entry profiles one TCR beta chain with its context. This CDR3 spans 14 amino acids. CDR1 SNHLY and CDR2 FYNNEI come from the germline V gene. The V gene lost 4 bases and the J gene lost 0 bases, with 10 bases spanning the gap. The data were taken from a study of blood T cell repertoires in COVID-19. The authors' processing: Amplification with reference gene primers provided the estimates of nucleated cell counts. Sequencing was performed with immunoSEQ multiplex PCR; in TCRdb, only in-frame clones are kept and a portion is missing. Clone size and the V and J calls come from that table; the DNA yielded D and trimming. The top ten clones hold around 20% of a sample with about 340,000 clones, about 92% of them seen once. Cohort 3 donors counted as recovered after two negative PCRs, clearance, or resolved symptoms.

V and J are TRBV2 and TRBJ2-7; D gene ambiguous. The receptor was isolated from a woman in her thirties who had recovered from COVID-19. Material for sequencing was PBMCs or T cells enriched from blood (not recorded which). CDR3 coding DNA: TGTGCCAGCAGTGTGCGCGTAGCCTCCTACGAGCAGTACTTC. Its protein product is CASSVRVASYEQYF. The whole variable domain, remainder taken from reference TRBV2 and TRBJ2-7, is EPEVTQTPSHQVTQMGQEVILRCVPISNHLYFYWYRQILGQKVEFLVSFYNNEISEKSEIFDDQFSVERPDGSNFTLKIRSTKLEDSAMYFCASSVRVASYEQYFGPGTRLTVT.